This T cell receptor (beta chain) was identified in a study of T cell responses to AZD1222 COVID-19 vaccine. Points on this clone: The antigen remains unidentified.

Whole-study results and caveats: Baseline testing showed seropositivity in only six or seven AZD1222 recipients. Nearly half of the spike-specific TCRs reportedly recognize variant regions that carry no mutations. Mostly white British, mostly female donors; authors suggested clonal diversity may be underestimated.

Pooled in the analysis were second doses at about 4 or about 12 weeks. The CDR3 extends over 15 amino acids. Germline assignment: CDR1 MNHEY and CDR2 SMNVEV (reference sequence). With V trimmed by 2 bases and J by 2 bases, 5 bases remained unmatched. Some clones are missing from TCRdb's copy, which holds only in-frame ones; the method was immunoSEQ multiplex PCR. The sample lists 250,000 to 300,000 clones; 94% were seen once. The material was peripheral blood, obtained 28 days after the second AZD1222 dose. The sequence was obtained from an adult who received the AZD1222 COVID-19 vaccine. The chain combines TRBV27 with TRBJ2-7; 8 bases are shared with TRBD2. CDR3 sequence reads: CASSLTSGSPYEQYF. The CDR3, as DNA: TGTGCCAGCAGTTTAACCAGCGGGAGCCCCTACGAGCAGTACTTC.